These T cell receptor beta chains were read from a single sample in a study of blood T cell repertoires in COVID-19. TCRdb's copy holds only in-frame clones and misses some; the assay was immunoSEQ multiplex PCR. Here the sample spans 250,000 to 400,000 clones, roughly 88% being singletons. The sequenced sample consisted of peripheral blood. The receptors shown here come from a woman under 40 with COVID-19, enrolled during active disease. CDR3s include the opening cysteine and the closing phenylalanine or tryptophan. The D gene is left open where the match is weak. Not all rows give a size; the values are once, few, many and, for expanded clones, a class.

clone_size,j_call,d_call,cdr3_length,v_call,cdr3_nt,cdr3_aa
.,TRBJ1-1,.,16,TRBV5-5,TGTGCCAGCAGCTTGGGTCCTAGAGGGATTGATGGGAAAGCTTTCTTT,CASSLGPRGIDGKAFF
.,TRBJ1-1,TRBD1,11,TRBV12-3/TRBV12-4,TGTGCCAGCAGCGACAGGGTTGAAGCTTTCTTT,CASSDRVEAFF
.,TRBJ2-1,TRBD2,18,TRBV19,TGTGCCAGTATCTCTCGTCGGGCGAGCGGGGCATCATACAATGAGCAGTTCTTC,CASISRRASGASYNEQFF
.,TRBJ1-1,.,16,TRBV4-2,TGTGCCAGCAGCCAAGATTGGCGCCAGGGTGACACTGAAGCTTTCTTT,CASSQDWRQGDTEAFF
.,TRBJ1-2,TRBD1,13,TRBV29-1,TGCAGCGTTGAGGGGGACAGTCTCTATGGCTACACCTTC,CSVEGDSLYGYTF
.,TRBJ1-2,TRBD1,15,TRBV5-4,TGTGCCAGCAGACGAGGACAGGGAGACCAATATGGCTACACCTTC,CASRRGQGDQYGYTF
.,TRBJ1-4,TRBD1,15,TRBV23-1,TGCGCCAGCAGTCATCCGGACAGGGGGAATGAAAAACTGTTTTTT,CASSHPDRGNEKLFF
.,TRBJ1-2,TRBD1,12,TRBV2,TGTGCCAGCAGACAGGGGGTAAATGGCTACACCTTC,CASRQGVNGYTF
.,TRBJ1-4,.,13,TRBV5-1,TGCGCCAGCAGCCTTATTGATCGGGAAAAACTGTTTTTT,CASSLIDREKLFF
.,TRBJ2-1,TRBD2,16,TRBV11-3,TGTGCCAGCAGTCCCGGGACTAGCGGGGGGCAGTATGAGCAGTTCTTC,CASSPGTSGGQYEQFF
.,TRBJ2-2,TRBD1,15,TRBV7-3,TGTGCCAGCAGCGTGGGGACAGGGGAACCCGGGGAGCTGTTTTTT,CASSVGTGEPGELFF
.,TRBJ2-3,TRBD2,16,TRBV27,TGTGCCAGCAGTCTTACGACTAGCGGGGTGACAGATACGCAGTATTTT,CASSLTTSGVTDTQYF
few,TRBJ1-2,.,11,TRBV6-5,TGTGCCAGCTGGCCAGGGGATGGCTACACCTTC,CASWPGDGYTF
.,TRBJ2-1,TRBD2,14,TRBV6-2/TRBV6-3,TGTGCCAGCAGTAGCGGGGACTCCTACAATGAGCAGTTCTTC,CASSSGDSYNEQFF
.,TRBJ1-4,.,18,TRBV21-1,TGTGCCAGCAGCATTCCTGGGGGGGCGGAAGGCGGGAGCGAAAAACTGTTTTTT,CASSIPGGAEGGSEKLFF
.,TRBJ2-1,TRBD1,16,TRBV20-1,TGCAGTGCTAGTTTTCCCCTGGGACAGGGGGCGGGTGAGCAGTTCTTC,CSASFPLGQGAGEQFF
.,TRBJ1-2,TRBD1,16,TRBV5-1,TGCGCCAGCAGCCCTTATCCGGGACAGGACTCGCAGGGCTACACCTTC,CASSPYPGQDSQGYTF
.,TRBJ2-7,.,12,TRBV19,TGTGCCAGTAGTAGAGGGTCGAGCGAGCAGTACTTC,CASSRGSSEQYF
.,TRBJ2-5,.,13,TRBV19,TGTGCCAGTAGTATAGACAGGGCGGAGACCCAGTACTTC,CASSIDRAETQYF
.,TRBJ1-4,.,15,TRBV9,TGTGCCAGCAGCGTAGGTACGGAGGGAGGTAGAAAACTGTTTTTT,CASSVGTEGGRKLFF
.,TRBJ1-4,.,15,TRBV3-1/TRBV3-2,TGTGCCAGCAGCCCTGGGGCCTCAACTAATGAAAAACTGTTTTTT,CASSPGASTNEKLFF